These T cell receptor beta chains were read from a single sample in a study of cytomegalovirus exposure and HLA in healthy donors. The table came from immunoSEQ multiplex PCR; TCRdb's copy has only in-frame clones and leaves some out. The table has about 160,000 clones, over 70% seen once. The sequencing input was PBMCs. Every receptor here comes from a man in his fifties in good health and CMV-seropositive. Both conserved end residues are part of each CDR3. D genes are given only for firm matches. Where a row states a size, it is once, few, many or the class of an expanded clone; other rows omit it.

j_call v_call clone_size d_call cdr3_nt cdr3_aa
TRBJ1-3 TRBV6-1 - - TGTGCCAGCAGAATAGGAGGAGATGGAAACACCATATATTTT CASRIGGDGNTIYF
TRBJ1-4 TRBV29-1 - TRBD1 TGCAGCGCGCTGGGGTCCGACAGGGAAACTAATGAAAAACTGTTTTTT CSALGSDRETNEKLFF
TRBJ2-6 TRBV29-1 - TRBD2 TGCAGCGTGCGGGAGGCCTTTAACGTCCTGACTTTC CSVREAFNVLTF
TRBJ2-2 TRBV7-9 few TRBD1 TGTGCCAGCAGATCGGGACAGGGAACCGGGGAGCTGTTTTTT CASRSGQGTGELFF
TRBJ1-5 TRBV6-1 - - TGTGCCAGCAGTGTACGAGGGAATGGGCCCAATCAGCCCCAGCATTTT CASSVRGNGPNQPQHF
TRBJ2-3 TRBV5-1 - TRBD2 TGCGCCAGCAGCGCCTCGGGACTAGCGGGAGTGGATACGCAGTATTTT CASSASGLAGVDTQYF
TRBJ2-2 TRBV7-6 - - TGTGCCAGCAGCTTAGACTCCCCAACCGGGGAGCTGTTTTTT CASSLDSPTGELFF
TRBJ2-7 TRBV27 few - TGTGCCAGCAGTTTATTGGTAGAGGAGACGGCCTACGAGCAGTACTTC CASSLLVEETAYEQYF
TRBJ2-7 TRBV2 - TRBD1 TGTGCCAGCCGGGACAGGGACCCCGAGCAGTACTTC CASRDRDPEQYF
TRBJ2-1 TRBV2 once TRBD2 TGTGCCAGCATTCCTCGCCGGGGGGGCCGCAATGAGCAGTTCTTC CASIPRRGGRNEQFF
TRBJ1-6 TRBV6-5 - - TGTGCCAGCAGTCCCGCTAAAGGGGTTAATTCACCCCTCCACTTT CASSPAKGVNSPLHF
TRBJ2-1 TRBV7-6 - TRBD2 TGTGCCAGCAGCCGCGGACTAGCCCAGGATGAGCAGTTCTTC CASSRGLAQDEQFF
TRBJ1-1 TRBV7-2 - TRBD1 TGTGCCAGCAGCTTACCTGGACAGGGGGCGTACACTGAAGCTTTCTTT CASSLPGQGAYTEAFF
TRBJ1-3 TRBV11-2 - - TGTGCCAGCAGCTTAGATCAGGCAGGGATTGGAAACACCATATATTTT CASSLDQAGIGNTIYF
TRBJ1-2 TRBV10-3 - TRBD1 TGTGCCATCAGTGAGACGACAGGGCCGGCCACCTTC CAISETTGPATF
TRBJ1-1 TRBV28 - TRBD1 TGTGCCAGCAGTTTGGCGCGACAGGGGGCTAGGGAAGCTTTCTTT CASSLARQGAREAFF
TRBJ1-2 TRBV18 - - TGTGCCAGCTCACCGACTGGGACTTCAGAATATGGCTACACCTTC CASSPTGTSEYGYTF
TRBJ2-7 TRBV27 - TRBD1 TGTGCCAGCAGACGACAGGGGTCTCCTCCCTACGAGCAGTACTTC CASRRQGSPPYEQYF
TRBJ2-3 TRBV7-2 - TRBD2 TGTGCCAGCAGCTTAGCGCCACTAGCGGTCACAGATACGCAGTATTTT CASSLAPLAVTDTQYF
TRBJ2-5 TRBV6-1 - TRBD1 TGTGCCAGCAGTGGACCCGTCGGGACAGTCAGGAGTCTCCAAGAGACCCAGTACTTC CASSGPVGTVRSLQETQYF
TRBJ1-2 TRBV9 once - TGTGCCAGCAGCCCCGGCGGACAGCCCTATGGCTACACCTTC CASSPGGQPYGYTF
TRBJ2-3 TRBV5-1 - - TGCGCCAGCAGCTTTGGTAGGATCAGGGACACCACACACCTAGATACGCAGTATTTT CASSFGRIRDTTHLDTQYF
TRBJ2-3 TRBV9 - - TGTGCCAGCAGCGCCACTTCTAGCAGAGGCACAGATACGCAGTATTTT CASSATSSRGTDTQYF
TRBJ2-2 TRBV4-3 - TRBD1 TGCGCCAGCAGCCGGGACAGGTCGGGCACCGGGGAGCTGTTTTTT CASSRDRSGTGELFF
TRBJ1-6 TRBV18 - - TGTGCCAGCTCCCACAGGGACTCACCCCTCCACTTT CASSHRDSPLHF
TRBJ2-2 TRBV6-5 - - TGTGCCAGCAGTTACTCGTTGCGCACCGGGGAGCTGTTTTTT CASSYSLRTGELFF
TRBJ2-1 TRBV19 - - TGTGCCAGTAACAGGGGAGGCCACAATGAGCAGTTCTTC CASNRGGHNEQFF
TRBJ2-7 TRBV2 - TRBD2 TGTGCCAGCAGTCAGCCTAGCGGGAGTCTAAACGAGCAGTACTTC CASSQPSGSLNEQYF
TRBJ1-5 TRBV2 - TRBD1 TGTGCCAGCAGGAGGGGGCCTAGCAATCAGCCCCAGCATTTT CASRRGPSNQPQHF
TRBJ2-7 TRBV7-8 - - TGTGCCAGCAGCTTGGGGCAGGGTTTCCTCGAGCAGTACTTC CASSLGQGFLEQYF
TRBJ2-5 TRBV7-9 - - TGTGCCAGCAGCTTGTCCTCTGAGACCCAGTACTTC CASSLSSETQYF